This entry concerns a single TCR beta chain. Its recognized antigen is unknown. No base quality values were provided; no much bigger clone lies one nucleotide off. The data are from a study of blood T cell repertoires in COVID-19 (dated by TCRdb to the early 2020s). About the investigation overall: Samples from collaborators originated in the United States, Italy and Spain and spanned both the acute and convalescent phases of COVID-19. The prospective study material was composed of cDNA or gDNA derived from T cells, B-cell-depleted T cells, or PBMCs. The dataset comprised deeply sampled blood TCRbeta repertoires from subjects exposed to, actively infected with, or recovered from COVID-19. The repertoires were made available in a free public database intended to serve as a resource for research on the immune response to SARS-CoV-2. Samples were obtained from the ongoing ImmuneRACE study (first 160 participants) and from over 1,000 subjects provided by 6 global collaborators. A de-identified subject ID, COVID-19 status, age in years and sex were almost always included in the sample metadata. Where available, HLA class I and class II types were taken from metadata supplied by the sample provider and were not determined by assay-based typing. The paper as a whole reports these results and caveats: The quantity of clinical and demographic metadata differed by source and by participant and was supplied without curation.

Each collaborating institution followed its own protocols to collect whole blood in K2EDTA tubes. Collaborator samples were shipped for TCRbeta analysis as frozen whole blood, isolated PBMCs, or DNA extracted from either sample type. TCRbeta CDR3 regions were amplified from genomic DNA using the immunoSEQ Assay, a bias-controlled multiplex PCR. Concerning the study's data processing: Nucleated cell counts per sample were estimated from amplification of reference gene primers within the assay. To quantify the absolute abundance of each unique TCRbeta CDR3 rearrangement, sequence reads were collapsed and filtered. For each sample, productive Simpson clonality was calculated as the square root of Simpson's diversity index across productive rearrangements. Sourced from immuneACCESS, this table was stored by TCRdb with only in-frame sequences that have V and J called. A share of the clones is absent; for the studies checked, an unresolved V gene accounts for under half, and the remainder has no known explanation. V and J calls and clone size are those listed in that table; D and trimming were worked out from the DNA. This sample holds tens of thousands of clones; about 74% were observed only once. Clones ranked in the top ten supply roughly 28% of the sample.

Via the germline V gene, CDR1 is SGHVS and CDR2 FQNEAQ. V is pruned by 6 bases and J by 6 bases, leaving 23 bases of the junction without a gene match. The CDR3 runs 19 amino acids, cysteine and phenylalanine included. The only DNA kept is the CDR3, 57 bases in frame from the first base. The origin of this receptor is an elderly woman with acute or convalescent COVID-19. In this chain, TRBV7-8 is recombined with TRBJ2-7, with 10 bases matching TRBD1. What was sequenced was peripheral blood. The CDR3 protein sequence reads: CASRQGGLLRQGAVGEQYF. The nucleotides are TGTGCCAGCAGACAAGGGGGCCTACTCCGACAGGGGGCCGTGGGCGAGCAGTACTTC.